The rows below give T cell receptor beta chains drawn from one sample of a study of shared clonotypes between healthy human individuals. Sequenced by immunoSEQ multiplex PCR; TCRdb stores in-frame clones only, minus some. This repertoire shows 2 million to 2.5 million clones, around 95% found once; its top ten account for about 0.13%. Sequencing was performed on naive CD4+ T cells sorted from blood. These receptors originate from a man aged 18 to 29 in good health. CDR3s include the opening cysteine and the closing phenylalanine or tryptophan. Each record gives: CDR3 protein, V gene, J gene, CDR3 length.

CASSFPFRGAGEQYF	TRBV28	TRBJ2-7	15
CASSLSGTPSYNEQFF	TRBV4-1	TRBJ2-1	16
CASSTTSGSSYEQYF	TRBV6-5	TRBJ2-7	15
CASSPKTGVSYEQYF	TRBV5-4	TRBJ2-7	15
CASSLSGTGGYEQYF	TRBV7-6	TRBJ2-7	15
CASSATSGGTDTQYF	TRBV5-1	TRBJ2-3	15
CAMQGPRGYTF	TRBV28	TRBJ1-2	11
CASSLFGPSYEQYF	TRBV7-2	TRBJ2-7	14
CASSQGAGAAKNIQYF	TRBV4-2	TRBJ2-4	16
CASSLKGGDTQYF	TRBV7-9	TRBJ2-3	13
CASSVGSSSGLYEQYF	TRBV9	TRBJ2-7	16
CASSLYSSYEQYF	TRBV28	TRBJ2-7	13
CASSSRQGPPGNEQFF	TRBV7-9	TRBJ2-1	16
CASSVDPRGNTEAFF	TRBV9	TRBJ1-1	15
CAWSAHRHTEAFF	TRBV30	TRBJ1-1	13
CASSQDVSGTTSTDTQYF	TRBV4-1	TRBJ2-3	18
CASSHTARGTQQYF	TRBV13	TRBJ2-7	14
CASSESRTGATDTQYF	TRBV25-1	TRBJ2-3	16
CASSQLVSGANVLTF	TRBV4-1	TRBJ2-6	15
CASSSDRGWDQTQYF	TRBV5-1	TRBJ2-5	15
CAWRSGPGNTIYF	TRBV30	TRBJ1-3	13
CSARETAFYTF	TRBV20-1	TRBJ1-2	11
CASSLEFTGELFF	TRBV27	TRBJ2-2	13
CASSLGLRQGNGNTIYF	TRBV5-5	TRBJ1-3	17
CASSPQRSGPYEQFF	TRBV5-4	TRBJ2-1	15
CAWSVRPVSTDTQYF	TRBV30	TRBJ2-3	15
CASSALDRGLGEQYF	TRBV25-1	TRBJ2-7	15
CASSPSELLYGYGYTF	TRBV28	TRBJ1-2	16
CASSQTSDFNQPQHF	TRBV4-1	TRBJ1-5	15
CASSSTGPYQETQYF	TRBV5-1	TRBJ2-5	15
CASGYRVVEEKLFF	TRBV25-1	TRBJ1-4	14
CASSFGEGGETQYF	TRBV11-2	TRBJ2-5	14
CASNDRGLGEKLFF	TRBV6-5	TRBJ1-4	14
CASSLFRASLVDTEAFF	TRBV5-6	TRBJ1-1	17
CASSVDGASRGYTF	TRBV9	TRBJ1-2	14
CASRPGGSLPTAFF	TRBV6-5	TRBJ1-1	14
CASSSRALNYGYTF	TRBV7-2	TRBJ1-2	14
CASSSSGALTDTQYF	TRBV6-5	TRBJ2-3	15
CASSHGTGGRETQYF	TRBV4-3	TRBJ2-5	15
CASSYLDGQPQHF	TRBV6-6	TRBJ1-5	13
CASRPGVPLYGYTF	TRBV18	TRBJ1-2	14
CASSLRLAGPTNTGELFF	TRBV7-9	TRBJ2-2	18
CASSQDELNVYNEQFF	TRBV4-2	TRBJ2-1	16
CASSPKGAGAHSYEQYF	TRBV7-8	TRBJ2-7	17
CASSRTSGRNTEAFF	TRBV11-2	TRBJ1-1	15
CAWTGTRETQYF	TRBV30	TRBJ2-5	12
CASSQDPGREQYF	TRBV4-1	TRBJ2-7	13
CASSQPGTAYEQYF	TRBV6-5	TRBJ2-7	14
CASSPDMPDTQYF	TRBV5-1	TRBJ2-3	13
CASSASTGARDGYTF	TRBV19	TRBJ1-2	15
CASSTNAGSTDTQYF	TRBV18	TRBJ2-3	15
CASSLGPGSGNTIYF	TRBV5-1	TRBJ1-3	15
CASSIAASYEQYF	TRBV19	TRBJ2-7	13
CASSRSYEQYF	TRBV6-6	TRBJ2-7	11
CASSPGLAGVEQFF	TRBV10-1	TRBJ2-1	14